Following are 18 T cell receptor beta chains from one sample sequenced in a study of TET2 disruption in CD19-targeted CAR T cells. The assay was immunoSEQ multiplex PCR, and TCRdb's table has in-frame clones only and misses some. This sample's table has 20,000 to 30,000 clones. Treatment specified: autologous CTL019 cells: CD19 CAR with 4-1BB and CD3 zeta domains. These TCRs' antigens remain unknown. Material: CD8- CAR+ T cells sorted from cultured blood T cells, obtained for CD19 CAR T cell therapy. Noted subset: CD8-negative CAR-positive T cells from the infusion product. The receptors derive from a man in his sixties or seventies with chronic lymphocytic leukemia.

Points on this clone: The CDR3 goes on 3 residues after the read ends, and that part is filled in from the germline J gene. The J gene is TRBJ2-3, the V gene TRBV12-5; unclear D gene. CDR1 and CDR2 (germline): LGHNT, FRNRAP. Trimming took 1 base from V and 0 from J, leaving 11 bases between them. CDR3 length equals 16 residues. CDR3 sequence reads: CASGLGAYTSTDTQYF. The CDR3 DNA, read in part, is TGTGCTAGTGGTTTGGGGGCATACACTAGCACAGATACG.

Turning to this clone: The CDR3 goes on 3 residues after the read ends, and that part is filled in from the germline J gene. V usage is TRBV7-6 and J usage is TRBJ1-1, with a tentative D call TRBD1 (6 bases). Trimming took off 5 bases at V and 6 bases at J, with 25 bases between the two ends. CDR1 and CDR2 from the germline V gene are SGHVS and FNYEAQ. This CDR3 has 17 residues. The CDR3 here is CASSPRGGSSAVPEAFF. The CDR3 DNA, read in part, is TGTGCCAGCAGCCCTAGGGGGGGGAGCTCCGCGGTACCTGAA.

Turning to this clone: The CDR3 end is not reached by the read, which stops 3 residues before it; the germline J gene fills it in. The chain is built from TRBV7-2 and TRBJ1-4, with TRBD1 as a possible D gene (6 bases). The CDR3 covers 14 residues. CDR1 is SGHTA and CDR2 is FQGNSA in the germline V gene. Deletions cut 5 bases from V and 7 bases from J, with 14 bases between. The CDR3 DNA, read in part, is TGTGCCAGCAGCCTCGGACAGATATCTGAAAAA. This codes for CASSLGQISEK. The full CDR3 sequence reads CASSLGQISEKLFF.

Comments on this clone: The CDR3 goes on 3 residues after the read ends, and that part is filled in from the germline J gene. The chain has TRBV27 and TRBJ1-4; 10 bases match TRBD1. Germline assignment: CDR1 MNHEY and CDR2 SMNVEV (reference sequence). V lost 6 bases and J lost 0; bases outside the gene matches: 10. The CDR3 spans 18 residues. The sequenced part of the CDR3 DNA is TGTGCCAGCAGGCGAGACCGGGACAGGGGATCAACTAATGAAAAA. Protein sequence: CASRRDRDRGSTNEK. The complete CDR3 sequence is CASRRDRDRGSTNEKLFF.

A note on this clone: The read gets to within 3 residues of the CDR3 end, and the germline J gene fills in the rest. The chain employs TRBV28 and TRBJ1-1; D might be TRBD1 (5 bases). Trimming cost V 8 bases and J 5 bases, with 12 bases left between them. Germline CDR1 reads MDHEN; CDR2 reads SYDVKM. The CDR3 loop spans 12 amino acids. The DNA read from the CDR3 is TGTGCCAGCGGGGGGGGGTTGACTGAA. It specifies CASGGGLTE. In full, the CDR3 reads CASGGGLTEAFF.

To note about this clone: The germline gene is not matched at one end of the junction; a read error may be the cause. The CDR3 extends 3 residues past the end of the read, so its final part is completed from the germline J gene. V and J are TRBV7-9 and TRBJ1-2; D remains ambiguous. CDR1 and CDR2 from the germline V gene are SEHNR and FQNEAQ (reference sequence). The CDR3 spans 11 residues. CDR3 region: CSSSNDYGYTF. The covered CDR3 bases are TGTTCCAGCAGCAACGACTATGGT. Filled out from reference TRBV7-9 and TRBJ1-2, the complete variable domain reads DTGVSQNPRHKITKRGQNVTFRCDPISEHNRLYWYRQTLGQGPEFLTYFQNEAQLEKSRLLSDRFSAERPKGSFSTLEIQRTEQGDSAMYLCSSSNDYGYTFGSGTRLTVV.

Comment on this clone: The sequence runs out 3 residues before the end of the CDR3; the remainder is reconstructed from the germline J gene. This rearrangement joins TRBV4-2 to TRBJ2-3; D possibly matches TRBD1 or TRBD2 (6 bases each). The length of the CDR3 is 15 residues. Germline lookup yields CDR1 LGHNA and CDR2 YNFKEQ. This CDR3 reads CASSQGSGEAQPQYF. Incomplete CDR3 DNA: TGTGCCAGCAGCCAAGGGTCAGGGGAGGCTCAGCCG.

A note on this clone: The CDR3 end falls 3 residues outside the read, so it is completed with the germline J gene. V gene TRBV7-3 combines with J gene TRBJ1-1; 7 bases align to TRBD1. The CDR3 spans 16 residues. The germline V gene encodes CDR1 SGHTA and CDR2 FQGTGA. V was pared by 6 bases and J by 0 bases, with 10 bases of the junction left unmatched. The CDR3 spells CASREGTATLNTEAFF. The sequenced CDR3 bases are TGTGCCAGCAGGGAGGGGACAGCTACTTTGAACACTGAA.

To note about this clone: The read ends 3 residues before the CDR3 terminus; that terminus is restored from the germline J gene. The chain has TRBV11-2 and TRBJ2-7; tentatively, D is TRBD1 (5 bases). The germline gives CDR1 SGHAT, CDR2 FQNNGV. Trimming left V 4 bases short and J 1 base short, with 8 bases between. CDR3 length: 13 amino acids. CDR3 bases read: TGTGCCAGCAGCTCCGACAGATCCTACGAG. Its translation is CASSSDRSYE. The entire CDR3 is CASSSDRSYEQYF.

The CDR3 bases that were read are TGCAGTGCTAGATCGGGACTATTCTCCAATGAC. Its translation: CSARSGLFSND. In full, the CDR3 reads CSARSGLFSNDYTF. The chain is built from TRBV20-1 and TRBJ1-2, with D possibly TRBD1 on 5 matching bases. The CDR3 end is not reached by the read, which stops 3 residues before it; the germline J gene fills it in. CDR1 DFQATT and CDR2 SNEGSKA come from the germline V gene (reference sequence). The CDR3 is made up of 14 amino acids.

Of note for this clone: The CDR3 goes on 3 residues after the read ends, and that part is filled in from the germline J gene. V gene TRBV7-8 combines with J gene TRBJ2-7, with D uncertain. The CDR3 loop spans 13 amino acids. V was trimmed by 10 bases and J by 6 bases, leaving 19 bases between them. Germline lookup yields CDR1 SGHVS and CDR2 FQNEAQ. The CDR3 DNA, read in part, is TGTGCCAACTCAAGGTCAAGTTCGGGCGAG. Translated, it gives CANSRSSSGE. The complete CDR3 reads CANSRSSSGEQYF.

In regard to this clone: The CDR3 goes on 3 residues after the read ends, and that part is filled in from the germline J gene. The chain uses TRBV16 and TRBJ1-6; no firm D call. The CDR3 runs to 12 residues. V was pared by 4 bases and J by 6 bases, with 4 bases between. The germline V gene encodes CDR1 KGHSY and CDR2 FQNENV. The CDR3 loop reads CASSPGNSPLHF. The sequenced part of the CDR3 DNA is TGTGCCAGCAGCCCAGGTAATTCACCC.

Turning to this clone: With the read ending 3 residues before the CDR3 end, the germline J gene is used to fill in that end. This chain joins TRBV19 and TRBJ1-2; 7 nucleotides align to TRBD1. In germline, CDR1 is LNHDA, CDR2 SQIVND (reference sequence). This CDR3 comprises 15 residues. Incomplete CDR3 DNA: TGTGCCAGTAGTAATTCAGGGGGTGGCTCCTACGAC. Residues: CASSNSGGGSYD. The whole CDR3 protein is CASSNSGGGSYDYTF.

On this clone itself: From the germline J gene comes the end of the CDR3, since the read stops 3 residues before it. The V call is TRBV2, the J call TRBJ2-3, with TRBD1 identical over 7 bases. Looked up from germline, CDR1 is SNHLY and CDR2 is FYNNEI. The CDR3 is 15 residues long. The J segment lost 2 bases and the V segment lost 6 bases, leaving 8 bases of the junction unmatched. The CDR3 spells CASSETGSDTDTQYF. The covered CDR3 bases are TGTGCCAGCAGCGAGACAGGGTCGGACACAGATACG.

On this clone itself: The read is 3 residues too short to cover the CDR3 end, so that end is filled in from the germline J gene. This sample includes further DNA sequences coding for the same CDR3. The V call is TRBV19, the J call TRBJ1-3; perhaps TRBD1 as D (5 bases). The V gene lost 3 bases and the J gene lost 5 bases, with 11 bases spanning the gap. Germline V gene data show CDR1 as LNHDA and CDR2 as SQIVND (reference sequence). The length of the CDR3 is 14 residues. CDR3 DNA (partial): TGTGCCAGTAGTATCCCCAGGGCCAGAAACACC. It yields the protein CASSIPRARNT. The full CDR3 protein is CASSIPRARNTIYF.

The sequenced CDR3 bases are TGTGCCAGCAGCACGGGACAGCTTCTAAATTCACCC. It codes for CASSTGQLLNSP. The full CDR3 is CASSTGQLLNSPLHF. The chain uses TRBV7-9 and TRBJ1-6; 7 bases are a match to TRBD1. The CDR3 end is not reached by the read, which stops 3 residues before it; the germline J gene fills it in. The junction had 8 bases not matched to a gene; V was cut back by 5 bases and J by 7 bases. CDR1 is SEHNR, CDR2 FQNEAQ, per germline (reference sequence). This CDR3 contains 15 residues.

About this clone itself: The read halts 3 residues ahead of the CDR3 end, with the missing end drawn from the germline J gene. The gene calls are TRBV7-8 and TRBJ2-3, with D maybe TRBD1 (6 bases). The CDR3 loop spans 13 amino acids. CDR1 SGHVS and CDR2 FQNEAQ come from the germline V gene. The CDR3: CASSYRVSETQYF. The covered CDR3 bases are TGTGCCAGCAGCTACAGGGTTTCGGAGACG.

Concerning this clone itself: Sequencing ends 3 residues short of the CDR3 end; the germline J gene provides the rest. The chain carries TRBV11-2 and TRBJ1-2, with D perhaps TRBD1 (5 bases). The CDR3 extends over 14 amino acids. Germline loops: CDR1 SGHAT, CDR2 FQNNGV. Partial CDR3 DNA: TGTGCCAGCAGCTTAGTGGGCAGCCGAGGGGAC. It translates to CASSLVGSRGD. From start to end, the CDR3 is CASSLVGSRGDYTF.